Below, 19 T cell receptor beta chains from the same sample are listed, as sequenced in a study of PD-1 blockade in classical Hodgkin lymphoma. Repertoires were generated with immunoSEQ multiplex PCR, while TCRdb's copy carries only in-frame clones and drops some. The repertoire holds 53,000 or so clones, 81% seen once, with 15% to 20% in the top ten. Every one of the patients relapsed after autologous stem cell transplantation (brentuximab vedotin exposure was variable). The sample in question was peripheral blood mononuclear cells (PBMCs), obtained at baseline. The receptors originated from a human donor with classical Hodgkin lymphoma.

The chain combines TRBV30 with TRBJ1-2, with D hard to call. The CDR3 runs 14 residues. Trimming left V 0 bases short and J 2 bases short, with 10 bases between. Germline V gene sequence: CDR1 GTSNPN, CDR2 SVGIG (reference sequence). The DNA for the CDR3 is TGTGCCTGGAGTGTCGGTCCAGAAAACTATGGCTACACCTTC. This encodes CAWSVGPENYGYTF.

V usage is TRBV7-9 and J usage is TRBJ1-5; maybe TRBD1 (5 bases). Germline lookup yields CDR1 SEHNR and CDR2 FQNEAQ (reference sequence). Trimming took 5 bases from V and 4 from J, leaving 15 bases between them. The CDR3 covers 15 residues. Written as DNA, the CDR3 is TGTGCCAGCAGCCCGACAGATGGGGAAAATCAGCCCCAGCATTTT. This translates into CASSPTDGENQPQHF.

The chain combines TRBV7-2 with TRBJ1-2; D gene ambiguous. V gave up 5 bases and J gave up 3 bases, with 10 bases separating them. Germline CDR1 is SGHTA and CDR2 is FQGNSA. This CDR3 is 13 amino acids long. For the CDR3, the DNA is TGTGCCAGCAGCCCGGGCAGGCACTATGGCTACACCTTC. Translation gives CASSPGRHYGYTF.

The V and J genes are TRBV29-1 and TRBJ2-5; perhaps TRBD2 as D (6 bases). Germline assignment: CDR1 SQVTM and CDR2 ANQGSEA. The ends were cut back, 5 bases at V and 4 bases at J, with 20 bases in the middle. The CDR3 has 15 amino acids. CDR3 DNA: TGCAGCGTTCAACTAGGAGGTGGGGGAGGAGAGACCCAGTACTTC. Protein: CSVQLGGGGGETQYF. Full variable domain (missing parts from reference TRBV29-1 and TRBJ2-5): SAVISQKPSRDICQRGTSLTIQCQVDSQVTMMFWYRQQPGQSLTLIATANQGSEATYESGFVIDKFPISRPNLTFSTLTVSNMSPEDSSIYLCSVQLGGGGGETQYFGPGTRLLVL.

The chain uses TRBV30 and TRBJ2-1; no clear D. V lost 5 bases and J 8 bases, leaving 7 bases between the germline ends. Germline CDR1 reads GTSNPN; CDR2 reads SVGIG (reference sequence). There are 10 residues in the CDR3. The CDR3 here is CAWARHEQFF. CDR3 DNA sequence: TGTGCCTGGGCCCGGCATGAGCAGTTCTTC.

The chain couples TRBV19 to TRBJ2-1; TRBD2 matches at 9 bases. The CDR3 sequence is 17 residues long. Losses at the gene ends were 2 bases for V and 1 base for J; bases not matched to a gene: 6. Germline-derived CDR1 and CDR2 are LNHDA and SQIVND (reference sequence). The CDR3 protein is CASSITSGLGSYNEQFF. Here the CDR3 DNA reads TGTGCCAGTAGTATAACTAGCGGGTTAGGGTCCTACAATGAGCAGTTCTTC.

The chain combines TRBV14 with TRBJ2-5; D may be TRBD1 or TRBD2 (5 bases each). Looked up from germline, CDR1 is SGHDN and CDR2 is FVKESK. Deletions cut 5 bases from V and 5 bases from J, with 24 bases between. This CDR3 has 17 residues. The DNA for the CDR3 is TGTGCCAGCAGCTATAACCTAGGGACCGCTGGTGGGGAGACCCAGTACTTC. It translates to CASSYNLGTAGGETQYF.

V usage is TRBV9 and J usage is TRBJ1-2; the match to TRBD1 covers 7 bases. V gave up 3 bases and J gave up 4 bases; unmatched junction bases: 9. Germline lookup yields CDR1 SGDLS and CDR2 YYNGEE. The CDR3 loop spans 15 amino acids. For the CDR3, the DNA is TGTGCCAGCAGCGCCTACTCGGGACAGAGCTATGGCTACACCTTC. It yields the protein CASSAYSGQSYGYTF.

The gene calls are TRBV21-1 and TRBJ1-5; the table calls TRBD1, which could not be checked here. TRBV21-1 represents a pseudogene. The CDR3 is 15 residues long. As DNA, the CDR3 is TGTGCCAGCAGCTTGGGACAGTTATTAAATCAGCCCCAGCATTTT. It translates to CASSLGQLLNQPQHF.

The chain employs TRBV5-1 and TRBJ2-1; tentative D call: TRBD2 (5 bases). Germline CDR1 and CDR2: SGHRS and YFSETQ. V lost 3 bases to trimming and J lost 5 bases, with 6 bases between them. CDR3 size: 12 residues. The CDR3 sequence: CASSWTDNEQFF. CDR3 sequence (DNA): TGCGCCAGCAGCTGGACTGACAATGAGCAGTTCTTC.

The count of this clone is one. V and J are TRBV30 and TRBJ2-5, with a possible D match to TRBD2 (5 bases). Germline V lookup: CDR1 GTSNPN, CDR2 SVGIG (reference sequence). V was clipped by 0 bases and J by 9 bases, with 14 bases between them. The CDR3 contains 13 residues. Written as DNA, the CDR3 is TGTGCCTGGAGTGTAGCGGAGGCCGACCCCCAGTACTTC. Residues: CAWSVAEADPQYF.

V is TRBV7-3 and J is TRBJ2-1, with D possibly being TRBD2 (6 bases). CDR3 size: 18 residues. CDR1 and CDR2 from the germline V gene are SGHTA and FQGTGA. The V end was cut by 4 bases, the J end by 0 bases, with 19 bases between. The CDR3 here is CASSSIGGLPSSYNEQFF. The DNA of the CDR3 is TGTGCCAGCAGCTCAATAGGTGGACTACCCAGCTCCTACAATGAGCAGTTCTTC.

This clone was seen more than once but under ten times. The rearrangement joins TRBV18 to TRBJ1-4, with TRBD1 as a possible D gene (6 bases). The CDR3 covers 15 residues. From germline, CDR1 is KGHSH and CDR2 LQKENI. V was pared by 4 bases and J by 7 bases, with 16 bases between. CDR3 amino acids: CASSLQQGFGEKLFF. The CDR3 nucleotides read TGTGCCAGCTCACTCCAACAGGGTTTTGGTGAAAAACTGTTTTTT.

This chain uses TRBV7-2 with TRBJ2-2; D gene unclear. This CDR3 region has 14 residues. V lost 4 bases, J lost 6 bases, and 12 bases lay in between. The germline gives CDR1 SGHTA, CDR2 FQGNSA. CDR3 amino acids: CASSSRAPPGELFF. The CDR3 DNA sequence: TGTGCCAGCAGCTCTCGAGCTCCCCCCGGGGAGCTGTTTTTT.

The chain combines TRBV27 with TRBJ2-3; no clear D gene. The CDR3 spans 15 residues. In germline, CDR1 is MNHEY, CDR2 SMNVEV (reference sequence). Trimming took off 7 bases at V and 0 bases at J, with 14 bases between the two ends. The CDR3 DNA follows: TGTGCCAGCAATTTGTTTAGCCATAGCACAGATACGCAGTATTTT. It translates to CASNLFSHSTDTQYF.

This chain connects TRBV2 to TRBJ1-1; D possibly corresponds to TRBD1 (5 bases). CDR1 SNHLY and CDR2 FYNNEI come from the germline V gene. The CDR3 runs to 13 residues. Between the trimmed V and J ends, which lost 4 bases and 6 bases, there was a span of 12 bases. CDR3: CASSGGTIAEAFF. DNA of the CDR3: TGTGCCAGCAGTGGGGGGACTATCGCTGAAGCTTTCTTT.

The V call is TRBV15, the J call TRBJ2-7, with no clear D. The CDR3 contains 13 residues. Germline CDR1 reads LNHNV; CDR2 reads YYDKDF (reference sequence). Trimming cost V 6 bases and J 2 bases, with 11 bases left between them. In DNA, the CDR3 is TGTGCCACCAGGGGAAAGGGAACCTACGAGCAGTACTTC. Its translation is CATRGKGTYEQYF.

J is TRBJ1-1 and V is TRBV25-1; D gene uncertain. The CDR3 sequence is 14 residues long. The germline V and J ends were trimmed by 3 bases and 8 bases, with 16 bases remaining between them. CDR1 and CDR2 (germline): MGHDK, SYGVNS. The CDR3 sequence: CASSDPDNHGEAFF. CDR3 in DNA: TGTGCCAGCAGTGACCCCGACAACCACGGAGAAGCTTTCTTT.

The rearrangement uses TRBV4-1 and TRBJ1-5, with 7 bases aligning to TRBD1. The J segment lost 5 bases and the V segment lost 4 bases, leaving 17 bases of the junction unmatched. Looked up from germline, CDR1 is MGHRA and CDR2 is YSYEKL. The CDR3 is 18 amino acids. In DNA form, the CDR3 reads TGCGCCAGCAGCCTCCCCACCCCTGGTCGCAGGGGGTATCAGCCCCAGCATTTT. Protein: CASSLPTPGRRGYQPQHF.